Below, 9 T cell receptor beta chains from the same sample are listed, as sequenced in a study of monozygotic twins with inflammatory bowel disease. TCRdb reprocessed the 5' RACE reads and keeps a single row for each CDR3 protein, giving no DNA. The sample table sets out approximately 400,000 distinct CDR3 sequences. The sample was blood. Every receptor here comes from a human donor with ulcerative colitis or Crohn's disease, or a healthy co-twin of an affected twin (not recorded which).

The genes are TRBV5-1 and TRBJ1-5; TCRdb calls TRBD1, which cannot be checked without DNA. The CDR3 consists of 14 residues. Per germline, CDR1 SGHRS and CDR2 YFSETQ. The CDR3 protein is CASSLTGERPPQHF.

The CDR3 reads CASSLGGGAHQPQHF. The genes are TRBV7-6 and TRBJ1-5; as DNA is missing, the TRBD1 call by TCRdb cannot be tested. Germline V gene data show CDR1 as SGHVS and CDR2 as FNYEAQ. This CDR3 is built from 15 residues.

The chain carries TRBV5-1 and TRBJ2-3; TCRdb's D call of TRBD2 is untestable without DNA. Per the germline V gene, CDR1 is SGHRS and CDR2 is YFSETQ. This CDR3 is 17 amino acids long. The CDR3 spells CASSSPTSGGATDTQYF. Complete variable domain (other parts from reference TRBV5-1 and TRBJ2-3): KAGVTQTPRYLIKTRGQQVTLSCSPISGHRSVSWYQQTPGQGLQFLFEYFSETQRNKGNFPGRFSGRQFSNSRSEMNVSTLELGDSALYLCASSSPTSGGATDTQYFGPGTRLTVL.

V and J are TRBV30 and TRBJ2-7; without DNA, the TCRdb call of TRBD2 cannot be checked. Germline V gene lookup returns CDR1 GTSNPN and CDR2 SVGIG (reference sequence). The CDR3 length is 13 residues. This CDR3 reads CAWAGGGHYEQYF.

The chain uses TRBV23-1 and TRBJ2-3; TCRdb proposes TRBD1, but this gene call is untestable without DNA. TRBV23-1 is an ORF, and what it does is uncertain. The CDR3 contains 18 residues. The CDR3 loop is CASFIRDTRNFRTDTQYF.

The rearrangement links TRBV5-1 to TRBJ2-2. This CDR3 is built from 14 residues. Germline-derived CDR1 and CDR2 are SGHRS and YFSETQ. CDR3: CASSIDKNTGELFF.

V is TRBV7-2 and J is TRBJ2-7. CDR3 length: 13 amino acids. CDR1 and CDR2 (germline): SGHTA, FQGNSA. The CDR3 sequence: CASSMAGSYEQYF.

The chain has TRBV5-4 and TRBJ1-1; the D gene TCRdb calls, TRBD1, cannot be checked with no DNA. This CDR3 region has 16 residues. The germline CDR1 and CDR2 sequences are SGHNT and YYREEE (reference sequence). The CDR3 spells CASSYGGSQGNTEAFF.

The rearrangement links TRBV6-2 or TRBV6-3 to TRBJ2-4; TCRdb reports TRBD1, a call that lacks DNA to check it against. The CDR3 runs to 19 residues. Germline assignment: CDR1 MNHEY and CDR2 SVGEGT. The CDR3 region is CASSFLGTAIPLAKNIQYF.